Listed below are T cell receptor beta chains from one sample, sequenced in a study of blood T cells in healthy people across ages. TCRdb re-derived calls from the 5' RACE reads in MiXCR, one entry per CDR3 protein. The sample contains around 1,000,000 distinct CDR3 sequences, 20% to 25% of which appear only once. These data were likewise used in another study, on T cells of mothers and their children.

The sample comprised blood. The source is a girl aged 2-9 years in good health. Both conserved end residues are part of each CDR3. D genes are given only for firm matches. Not all rows give a size; the values are once, few, many and, for expanded clones, a class.

CDR3aa	CDR3nt	v_gene	j_gene	d_gene	abundance
CASSQGGETEAFF	TGCGCCAGCAGCCAAGGGGGGGAGACTGAAGCTTTCTTT	TRBV4-3	TRBJ1-1	.	many
CASSPGVTDNQPQHF	TGTGCCAGCTCACCAGGGGTGACAGATAATCAGCCCCAGCATTTT	TRBV18	TRBJ1-5	.	few
CSARDRDPRADTQYF	TGCAGTGCTAGAGATCGGGACCCGAGGGCAGATACGCAGTATTTT	TRBV20-1	TRBJ2-3	.	.
CASSRTPGEKLFF	TGCGCCAGCTCACGGACGCCTGGGGAAAAACTGTTTTTT	TRBV10-1	TRBJ1-4	.	.
CASSPIDSNYNEQFF	TGTGCCAGCAGCCCGATAGACAGCAACTACAATGAGCAGTTCTTC	TRBV3-1	TRBJ2-1	.	few
CASSQRTGSGGELFF	TGTGCCAGCAGCCAGCGAACAGGGAGTGGCGGGGAGCTGTTTTTT	TRBV5-4	TRBJ2-2	.	many
CASSQDPSGGGTDTQYF	TGTGCCAGCAGCCAAGATCCCAGCGGGGGGGGCACAGATACGCAGTATTTT	TRBV4-2	TRBJ2-3	TRBD2	.
CSARDRASGTNEQFF	TGCAGTGCTAGAGATCGGGCTAGCGGGACCAATGAGCAGTTCTTC	TRBV20-1	TRBJ2-1	TRBD2	few
CASIIGSTQYF	TGTGCCAGCATTATCGGAAGTACGCAGTATTTT	TRBV25-1	TRBJ2-3	.	.
CASSQQVLQPQHF	TGCGCCAGCAGCCAACAGGTCCTTCAGCCCCAGCATTTT	TRBV4-1	TRBJ1-5	.	.
CASRLEAGNTIYF	TGTGCCAGCAGGCTGGAGGCCGGAAACACCATATATTTT	TRBV3-1	TRBJ1-3	.	few
CASTVGVSQPQHF	TGTGCCAGCACGGTAGGAGTTTCTCAGCCCCAGCATTTT	TRBV2	TRBJ1-5	.	.
CASSGTGTGTAYGYTF	TGTGCCAGCTCAGGGACCGGGACAGGGACCGCCTATGGCTACACCTTC	TRBV18	TRBJ1-2	TRBD1	.
CASSEPRIDKPETQYF	TGCGCCAGCAGCGAACCAAGAATAGACAAACCGGAGACCCAGTACTTC	TRBV5-1	TRBJ2-5	.	.
CASTFFREGEGDTQYF	TGCGCCAGCACCTTTTTCCGGGAGGGAGAGGGAGATACACAGTATTTT	TRBV10-1	TRBJ2-3	TRBD2	.
CASSLEQGARYEQYF	TGTGCCAGCAGCTTAGAGCAGGGGGCGCGGTACGAGCAGTACTTC	TRBV7-2	TRBJ2-7	TRBD1	few
CASSLEGDYNEQFF	TGTGCCAGCAGCTTGGAAGGAGATTACAATGAGCAGTTCTTC	TRBV5-6	TRBJ2-1	.	few
CASSFLMGIGYTF	TGTGCCAGCAGCTTTCTTATGGGAATTGGCTACACCTTC	TRBV5-4	TRBJ1-2	.	.
CASSFDPGVAQPQHF	TGTGCCAGCAGTTTTGATCCAGGGGTAGCACAGCCCCAGCATTTT	TRBV28	TRBJ1-5	.	few
CATSPGHLFYEQYF	TGTGCCACCAGCCCGGGACACCTATTCTACGAGCAGTACTTC	TRBV24-1	TRBJ2-7	.	few
CASSYSKYANEQFF	TGTGCCAGCAGTTACTCGAAATATGCCAATGAGCAGTTCTTC	TRBV6-5	TRBJ2-1	.	few